This T cell receptor beta chain was sequenced for a study of beta chain features in type 1 diabetes. Every bit of the isolated RNA underwent reverse transcription, so sequencing read expressed TCRB transcripts. Generated by immunoSEQ multiplex PCR, the TCRdb table keeps only in-frame clones and is missing some. Found here are 600,000 to 700,000 clones, around 15% of them singletons; the top ten hold about 0.02%. Trimming removed 6 bases at V and 7 bases at J, with 15 bases between. This CDR3 contains 13 residues. Germline V gene sequence: CDR1 MNHEY, CDR2 SVGAGI. Study outcomes and limitations: Naive, central memory and regulatory TCRB repertoires appeared more similar among patients than healthy donors. Shortening of TCRB CDR3s, moderate but significant, appeared in all four CD4+ subsets of Type 1 diabetes patients.

As for this clone: The antigen remains unidentified.

This sequence originates from a man between 18 and 35 years old with type 1 diabetes. Sequenced: naive CD4+ T cells from blood. The chain has TRBV6-5 and TRBJ1-1; the D gene is possibly TRBD1 (6 bases). The CDR3: CASRDPGQIEAFF. The CDR3 region has the DNA TGTGCCAGCAGAGACCCCGGACAGATTGAAGCTTTCTTT.